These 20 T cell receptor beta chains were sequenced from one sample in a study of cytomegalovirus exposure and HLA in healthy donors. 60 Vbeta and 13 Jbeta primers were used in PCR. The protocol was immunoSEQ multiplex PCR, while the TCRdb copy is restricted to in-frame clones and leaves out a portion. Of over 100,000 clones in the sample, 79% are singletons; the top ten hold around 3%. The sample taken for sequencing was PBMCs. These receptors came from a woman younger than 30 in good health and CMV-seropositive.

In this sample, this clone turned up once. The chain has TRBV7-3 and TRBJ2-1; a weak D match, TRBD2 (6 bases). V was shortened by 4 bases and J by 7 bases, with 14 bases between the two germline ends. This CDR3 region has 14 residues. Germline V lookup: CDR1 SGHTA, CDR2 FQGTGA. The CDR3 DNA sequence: TGTGCCAGCAGCTCCGGACGAGGAGGGAATGAGCAGTTCTTC. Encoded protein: CASSSGRGGNEQFF.

Written as DNA, the CDR3 is TGTGCCAGCAGCTTAGTTCAAAGCGGGAGCGACGAGCAGTACTTC. As protein: CASSLVQSGSDEQYF. The V and J genes are TRBV7-9 and TRBJ2-7; 8 bases fit TRBD2. This CDR3 comprises 15 residues. Germline trimming cut 1 base from V and 5 bases from J; bases unmatched to any gene: 7. Germline lookup yields CDR1 SEHNR and CDR2 FQNEAQ (reference sequence).

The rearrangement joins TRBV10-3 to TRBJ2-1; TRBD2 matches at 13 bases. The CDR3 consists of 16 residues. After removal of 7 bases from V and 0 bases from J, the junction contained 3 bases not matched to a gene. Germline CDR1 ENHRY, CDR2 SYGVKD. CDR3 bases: TGTGCCATCACCGGACTAGCGGGAGACTCCTACAATGAGCAGTTCTTC. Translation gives CAITGLAGDSYNEQFF.

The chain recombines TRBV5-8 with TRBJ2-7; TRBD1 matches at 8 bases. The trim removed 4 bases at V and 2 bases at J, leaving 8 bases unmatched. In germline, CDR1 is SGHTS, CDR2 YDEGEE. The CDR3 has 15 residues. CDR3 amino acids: CASSRTGHPAYEQYF. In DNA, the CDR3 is TGTGCCAGCAGCCGGACAGGGCATCCAGCCTACGAGCAGTACTTC.

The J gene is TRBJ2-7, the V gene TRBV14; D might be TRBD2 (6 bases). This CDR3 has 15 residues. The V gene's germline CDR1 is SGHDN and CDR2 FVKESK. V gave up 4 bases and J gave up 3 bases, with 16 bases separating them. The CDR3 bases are TGTGCCAGCAGCCCCGTGGGGAGGCCTATCTACGAGCAGTACTTC. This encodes CASSPVGRPIYEQYF.

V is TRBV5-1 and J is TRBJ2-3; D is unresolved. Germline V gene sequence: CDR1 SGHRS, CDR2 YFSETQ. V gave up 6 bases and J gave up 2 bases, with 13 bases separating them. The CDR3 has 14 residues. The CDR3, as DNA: TGCGCCAGCACGGTACCAATTTCCACAGATACGCAGTATTTT. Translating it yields CASTVPISTDTQYF. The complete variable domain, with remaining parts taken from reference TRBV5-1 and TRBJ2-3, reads KAGVTQTPRYLIKTRGQQVTLSCSPISGHRSVSWYQQTPGQGLQFLFEYFSETQRNKGNFPGRFSGRQFSNSRSEMNVSTLELGDSALYLCASTVPISTDTQYFGPGTRLTVL.

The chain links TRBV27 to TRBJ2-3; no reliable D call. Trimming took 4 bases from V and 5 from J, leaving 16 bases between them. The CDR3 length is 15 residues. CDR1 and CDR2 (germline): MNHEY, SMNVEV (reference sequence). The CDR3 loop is CASSSLEPSVDTQYF. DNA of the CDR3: TGTGCCAGCAGTTCCCTGGAGCCTTCTGTAGATACGCAGTATTTT.

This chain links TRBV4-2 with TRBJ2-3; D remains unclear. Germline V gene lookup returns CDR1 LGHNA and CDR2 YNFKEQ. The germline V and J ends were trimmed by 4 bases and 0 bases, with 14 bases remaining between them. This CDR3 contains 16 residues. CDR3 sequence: CASSPERRSSTDTQYF. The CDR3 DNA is TGTGCCAGCAGCCCCGAACGCCGGTCTAGCACAGATACGCAGTATTTT.

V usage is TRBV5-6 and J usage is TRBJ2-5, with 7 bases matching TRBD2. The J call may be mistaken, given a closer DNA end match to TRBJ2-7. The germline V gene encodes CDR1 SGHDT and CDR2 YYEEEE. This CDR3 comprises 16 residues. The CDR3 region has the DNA TGTGCCAGCAGCATCATTCTAGCGGAAAGCTCCTACGAGCAGTACTTC. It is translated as CASSIILAESSYEQYF.

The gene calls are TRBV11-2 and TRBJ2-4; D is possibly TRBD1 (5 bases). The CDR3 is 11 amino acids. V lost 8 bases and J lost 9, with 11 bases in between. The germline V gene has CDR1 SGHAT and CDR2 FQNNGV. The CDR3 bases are TGTGCCAGCTGGCAGGGTGCCATTCAGTACTTC. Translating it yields CASWQGAIQYF.

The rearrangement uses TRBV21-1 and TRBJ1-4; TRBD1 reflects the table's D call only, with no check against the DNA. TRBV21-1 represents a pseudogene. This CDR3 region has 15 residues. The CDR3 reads CASNCGPIDDEKLFF. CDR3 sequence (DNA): TGTGCCTCCAACTGTGGGCCCATTGACGATGAAAAACTGTTTTTT.

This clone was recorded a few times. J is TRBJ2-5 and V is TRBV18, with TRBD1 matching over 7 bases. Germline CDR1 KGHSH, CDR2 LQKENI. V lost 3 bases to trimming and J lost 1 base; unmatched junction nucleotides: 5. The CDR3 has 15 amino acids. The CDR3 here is CASSPNRGSQETQYF. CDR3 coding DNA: TGTGCCAGCTCACCTAACAGGGGATCCCAAGAGACCCAGTACTTC.

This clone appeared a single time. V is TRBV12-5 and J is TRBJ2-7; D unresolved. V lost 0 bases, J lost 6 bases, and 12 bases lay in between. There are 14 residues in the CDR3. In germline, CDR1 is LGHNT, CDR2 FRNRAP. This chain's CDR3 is CASGLVHPVFEQYF. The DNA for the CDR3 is TGTGCTAGTGGTTTGGTACACCCCGTATTCGAGCAGTACTTC.

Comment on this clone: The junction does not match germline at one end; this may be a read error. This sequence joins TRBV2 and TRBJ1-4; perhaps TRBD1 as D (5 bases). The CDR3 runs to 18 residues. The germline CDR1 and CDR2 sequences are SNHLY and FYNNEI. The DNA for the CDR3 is TGTGCCAGCAGTGAAGCCCAGGACACCCAAGACACTAATGAAGAACTGTTTTTT. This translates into CASSEAQDTQDTNEELFF.

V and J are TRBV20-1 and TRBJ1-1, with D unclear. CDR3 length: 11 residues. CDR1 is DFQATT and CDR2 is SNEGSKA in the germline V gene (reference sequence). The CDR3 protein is CSLRGSYEAFF. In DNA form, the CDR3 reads TGCAGCCTCCGGGGAAGCTATGAAGCTTTCTTT.

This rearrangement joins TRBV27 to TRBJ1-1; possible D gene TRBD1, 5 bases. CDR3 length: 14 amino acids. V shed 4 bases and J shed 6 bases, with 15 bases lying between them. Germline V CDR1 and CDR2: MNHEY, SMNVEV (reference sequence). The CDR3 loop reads CASSSNLQVAEAFF. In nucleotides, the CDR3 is TGTGCCAGCAGTTCGAACCTACAGGTAGCTGAAGCTTTCTTT.

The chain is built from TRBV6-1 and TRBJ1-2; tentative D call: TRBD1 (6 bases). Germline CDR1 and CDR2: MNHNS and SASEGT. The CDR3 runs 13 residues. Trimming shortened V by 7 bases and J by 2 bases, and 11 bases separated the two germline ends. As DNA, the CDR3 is TGTGCCAGCACTGCGGGGGCAAACTATGGCTACACCTTC. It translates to CASTAGANYGYTF.

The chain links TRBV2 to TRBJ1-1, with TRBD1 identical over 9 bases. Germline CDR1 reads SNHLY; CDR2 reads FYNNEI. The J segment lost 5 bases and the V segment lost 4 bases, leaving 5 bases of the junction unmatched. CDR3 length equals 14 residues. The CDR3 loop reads CASSAETGGTEAFF. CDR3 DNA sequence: TGTGCCAGCAGTGCCGAGACAGGGGGAACTGAAGCTTTCTTT.

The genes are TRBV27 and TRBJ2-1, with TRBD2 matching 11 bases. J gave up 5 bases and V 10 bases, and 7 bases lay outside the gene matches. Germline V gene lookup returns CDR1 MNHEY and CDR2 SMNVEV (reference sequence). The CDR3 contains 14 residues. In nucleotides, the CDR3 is TGTGCCACCACGGTACTAGCGGGAGACAATGAGCAGTTCTTC. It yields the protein CATTVLAGDNEQFF.

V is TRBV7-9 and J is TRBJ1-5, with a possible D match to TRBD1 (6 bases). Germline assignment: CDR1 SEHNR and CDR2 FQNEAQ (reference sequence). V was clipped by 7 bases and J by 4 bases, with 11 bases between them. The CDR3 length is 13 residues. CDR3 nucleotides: TGTGCCAGCACCAGGACAGCAAATCAGCCCCAGCATTTT. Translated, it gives CASTRTANQPQHF.